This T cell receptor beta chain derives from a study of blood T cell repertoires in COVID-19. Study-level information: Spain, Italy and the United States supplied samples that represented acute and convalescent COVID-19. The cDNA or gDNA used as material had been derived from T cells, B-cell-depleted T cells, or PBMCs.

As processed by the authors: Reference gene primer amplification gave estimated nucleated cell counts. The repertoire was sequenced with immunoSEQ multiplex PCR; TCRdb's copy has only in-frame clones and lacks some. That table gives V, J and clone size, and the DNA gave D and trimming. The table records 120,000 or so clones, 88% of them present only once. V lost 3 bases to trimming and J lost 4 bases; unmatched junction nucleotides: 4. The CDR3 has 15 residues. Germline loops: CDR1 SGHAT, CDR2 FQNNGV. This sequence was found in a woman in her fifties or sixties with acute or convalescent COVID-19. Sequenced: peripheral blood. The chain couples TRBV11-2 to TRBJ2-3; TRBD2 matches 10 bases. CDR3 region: CASSFLAGVADTQYF. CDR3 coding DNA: TGTGCCAGCAGCTTTCTAGCGGGAGTGGCAGATACGCAGTATTTT.